This T cell receptor (beta chain) was sequenced for a study of cytomegalovirus exposure and HLA in healthy donors. Notes on the study in general: Earlier findings revealed that most TCR beta V segments proved productive either about 90% or about 30% of the time. The study flagged 150 to 200 TCR beta chains as cytomegalovirus-associated. TRBV6-2, TRBV6-3 and some other V segments were excluded as indistinguishable. Among immune exposure information, only CMV serostatus was available.

Use of 60 Vbeta and 13 Jbeta primers characterized the PCR. TCRdb's table, derived via immunoSEQ multiplex PCR, lists solely in-frame clones and lacks some. The data hold 150,000 to 200,000 clones, with 87% observed a single time. V was cut by 4 bases and J by 7 bases, with 8 bases left in between. The CDR3 length is 11 residues. The germline CDR1 and CDR2 sequences are SEHNR and FQNEAQ (reference sequence). With respect to this clone: Its specificity is unknown.

The clonotype was recovered from a boy aged 2-15 years in good health and CMV-seronegative. Sequenced material: PBMCs. V and J are TRBV7-9 and TRBJ2-7, with D possibly matching TRBD1 (5 bases). CDR3 bases: TGTGCCAGCAGCTCACGACAGGAGCAGTACTTC. Protein sequence: CASSSRQEQYF.